This T cell receptor (beta chain) came from a study of cytomegalovirus exposure and HLA in healthy donors. In the PCR, 60 Vbeta and 13 Jbeta primers were used. Here immunoSEQ multiplex PCR was the method, and the copy in TCRdb shows in-frame clones only, minus some. The sample records around 150,000 clones, around four fifths being singletons. Study findings and constraints: Associated with cytomegalovirus, according to the listing, were fewer than 200 TCR beta chains.

Germline V gene sequence: CDR1 SGHVS, CDR2 FNYEAQ. V gave up 1 base and J gave up 0 bases; unmatched junction bases: 7. This CDR3 has 17 residues. As for this clone: Its antigen is currently unknown.

The TCR was taken from a man aged 25 to 45 in good health and CMV-seropositive. The sample taken for sequencing was PBMCs. The chain recombines TRBV7-6 with TRBJ2-3; 7 positions match TRBD2. The CDR3 DNA reads TGTGCCAGCAGCTTAGGGGGTAGCGGGTACAGCACAGATACGCAGTATTTT. It translates to CASSLGGSGYSTDTQYF.